The 17 T cell receptor beta chains below all came from one sample that was sequenced in a study of cytomegalovirus exposure and HLA in healthy donors. Researchers ran the PCR with 60 Vbeta and 13 Jbeta primers. This table comes from immunoSEQ multiplex PCR, and its TCRdb copy is limited to in-frame clones, with some not included. The sample has 100,000 or so clones; 75% to 85% are singletons. What was sequenced was PBMCs. These receptors all come from a woman aged 50 to 60 in good health and CMV-seropositive.

The chain couples TRBV7-2 to TRBJ2-5, with TRBD1 matching 9 bases. The CDR3 length is 15 residues. Germline V gene sequence: CDR1 SGHTA, CDR2 FQGNSA. The J segment lost 5 bases and the V segment lost 5 bases, leaving 9 bases of the junction unmatched. CDR3 DNA sequence: TGTGCCAGCAGCCCCGGGACAGGGTCGGGGGAGACCCAGTACTTC. This sequence encodes CASSPGTGSGETQYF.

This rearrangement joins TRBV10-3 to TRBJ2-7, with 7 nucleotides matching TRBD2. CDR3 length: 15 residues. V was pared by 3 bases and J by 0 bases, with 5 bases of the junction left unmatched. Germline CDR1 is ENHRY and CDR2 is SYGVKD. The CDR3 region has the DNA TGTGCCATCAGTGACTCCGGGAGGAGCTCCTACGAGCAGTACTTC. It encodes CAISDSGRSSYEQYF.

The chain is built from TRBV27 and TRBJ2-5; 8 bases match TRBD2. Germline assignment: CDR1 MNHEY and CDR2 SMNVEV (reference sequence). CDR3 length: 14 amino acids. J gave up 4 bases and V 2 bases, and 3 bases lay outside the gene matches. In DNA form, the CDR3 reads TGTGCCAGCAGTTTAGCGGGGGGCGGAGAGACCCAGTACTTC. This sequence encodes CASSLAGGGETQYF.

The chain employs TRBV7-3 and TRBJ1-1; D is unclear. The CDR3 length is 12 residues. Trimming pared 0 bases from V and 8 bases from J, leaving 7 bases between. CDR1 and CDR2 (germline): SGHTA, FQGTGA. CDR3 region: CASSLTGREAFF. The CDR3, as DNA: TGTGCCAGCAGCTTAACGGGCAGAGAAGCTTTCTTT.

The chain uses TRBV19 and TRBJ1-5; D perhaps matches TRBD1 (6 bases). Germline-derived CDR1 and CDR2 are LNHDA and SQIVND (reference sequence). V shed 2 bases and J shed 4 bases, with 9 bases lying between them. The CDR3 is made up of 14 amino acids. CDR3 sequence: CASSINDRNQPQHF. The CDR3 region has the DNA TGTGCCAGTAGTATAAACGACAGGAATCAGCCCCAGCATTTT.

Notes on this clone: Other DNA sequences in the sample encode the same CDR3. V gene TRBV10-1 combines with J gene TRBJ1-6; 10 bases match TRBD1. The germline gives CDR1 WNHNN, CDR2 SYGVQD (reference sequence). J lost 7 bases, V lost 0 bases, and 0 bases had no gene match. This CDR3 region has 15 residues. Here the CDR3 reads CASSESGQGNSPLHF. CDR3 coding DNA: TGCGCCAGCAGTGAGTCGGGACAGGGGAATTCACCCCTCCACTTT.

This chain uses TRBV11-3 with TRBJ2-1; the D gene is possibly TRBD2 (5 bases). The germline CDR1 and CDR2 sequences are SGHNT and YENEEA. V was cut by 3 bases and J by 7 bases, with 13 bases left in between. This CDR3 has 14 residues. CDR3 DNA sequence: TGTGCCAGCAGCTTGAGGGATGGGTTGAATGAGCAGTTCTTC. This codes for CASSLRDGLNEQFF.

The chain is built from TRBV25-1 and TRBJ1-3; D call uncertain. Germline values: CDR1 MGHDK, CDR2 SYGVNS. Trimming removed 6 bases from V and 4 bases from J, with 16 bases in between. CDR3 length: 15 residues. The CDR3 region has the DNA TGTGCCAGCAGAGCCTTGATCATCCGGGGAAACACCATATATTTT. It encodes CASRALIIRGNTIYF. Variable domain in full (rest from reference TRBV25-1 and TRBJ1-3): EADIYQTPRYLVIGTGKKITLECSQTMGHDKMYWYQQDPGMELHLIHYSYGVNSTEKGDLSSESTVSRIRTEHFPLTLESARPSHTSQYLCASRALIIRGNTIYFGEGSWLTVV.

About this clone itself: Other DNA sequences within the sample encode an identical CDR3. V usage is TRBV19 and J usage is TRBJ2-7, with D unclear. This CDR3 comprises 14 residues. Germline V CDR1 and CDR2: LNHDA, SQIVND (reference sequence). Trimming left V 4 bases short and J 1 base short, with 11 bases between. CDR3 bases: TGTGCCAGTAGTACCACGAGATTGTCCTACGAGCAGTACTTC. Encoded protein: CASSTTRLSYEQYF.

This clone turned up a few times. The chain has TRBV6-1 and TRBJ2-7; D is possibly TRBD1 (5 bases). Trimming removed 2 bases at V and 4 bases at J, with 12 bases between. The CDR3 totals 14 residues. CDR1 and CDR2 (germline): MNHNS, SASEGT. The CDR3 protein is CASSESTGLYEQYF. CDR3 sequence (DNA): TGTGCCAGCAGTGAATCTACAGGCTTATACGAGCAGTACTTC.

This clone was seen a single time. The chain links TRBV10-3 to TRBJ2-1; maybe TRBD2 (6 bases). The CDR3 totals 15 residues. V lost 6 bases and J lost 7, with 19 bases in between. CDR1 is ENHRY and CDR2 is SYGVKD in the germline V gene. CDR3 amino acids: CAISEMRGKGNEQFF. In nucleotides, the CDR3 is TGTGCCATCAGCGAGATGCGGGGTAAGGGTAATGAGCAGTTCTTC.

In its sample, this clone was seen once. The V and J genes are TRBV5-1 and TRBJ2-5; tentative D call: TRBD1 (8 bases). The DNA end is more similar to TRBJ2-7, so the J call may be wrong. Per the germline V gene, CDR1 is SGHRS and CDR2 is YFSETQ. The CDR3 has 17 residues. The CDR3 DNA reads as TGCGCCAGCAGGCCAGGGGGCGCGAATCGGGGGGACTACGAGCAGTACTTC. It translates to CASRPGGANRGDYEQYF.

The V and J genes are TRBV13 and TRBJ1-1, with D possibly matching TRBD1 (6 bases). CDR3 size: 16 residues. Trimming removed 2 bases at V and 0 bases at J, with 13 bases between. Germline V lookup: CDR1 PRHDT, CDR2 FYEKMQ (reference sequence). The CDR3 protein is CASSLRGGGVNTEAFF. In DNA form, the CDR3 reads TGTGCCAGCAGCTTAAGGGGGGGCGGCGTGAACACTGAAGCTTTCTTT.

The chain has TRBV27 and TRBJ2-3; TRBD2 agrees at 11 bases. Germline-derived CDR1 and CDR2 are MNHEY and SMNVEV (reference sequence). The CDR3 covers 16 residues. Unmatched junction bases numbered 8, after V lost 6 bases and J lost 3 bases. In DNA, the CDR3 is TGTGCCAGCAGGCGCCTAGCGGGAGGAGCAACAGATACGCAGTATTTT. Residues: CASRRLAGGATDTQYF.

The genes are TRBV4-1 and TRBJ2-5, with D tentatively TRBD1 (5 bases). The J call may be incorrect, as the DNA end agrees better with TRBJ2-7. This CDR3 is 13 amino acids long. Germline V gene lookup returns CDR1 MGHRA and CDR2 YSYEKL. The CDR3 protein is CASSQVKGYEQYF. CDR3 sequence (DNA): TGCGCCAGCAGCCAAGTAAAGGGGTACGAGCAGTACTTC.

This clone has a handful of counts. The chain joins TRBV30 to TRBJ1-1, with no clear D. The CDR3 contains 11 residues. Between the trimmed V and J ends, which lost 0 bases and 11 bases, there was a span of 10 bases. Per the germline V gene, CDR1 is GTSNPN and CDR2 is SVGIG (reference sequence). CDR3 coding DNA: TGTGCCTGGAGTGTAACTTCTAAGGCTTTCTTT. This gives the protein CAWSVTSKAFF.

This chain joins TRBV30 and TRBJ1-5; TRBD1 agrees at 9 bases. Per germline, CDR1 GTSNPN and CDR2 SVGIG (reference sequence). CDR3 size: 15 residues. The junction had 4 bases not matched to a gene; V was cut back by 1 base and J by 3 bases. The CDR3 is CAWSAGQGSNQPQHF. CDR3 DNA sequence: TGTGCCTGGAGTGCGGGACAGGGATCCAATCAGCCCCAGCATTTT.